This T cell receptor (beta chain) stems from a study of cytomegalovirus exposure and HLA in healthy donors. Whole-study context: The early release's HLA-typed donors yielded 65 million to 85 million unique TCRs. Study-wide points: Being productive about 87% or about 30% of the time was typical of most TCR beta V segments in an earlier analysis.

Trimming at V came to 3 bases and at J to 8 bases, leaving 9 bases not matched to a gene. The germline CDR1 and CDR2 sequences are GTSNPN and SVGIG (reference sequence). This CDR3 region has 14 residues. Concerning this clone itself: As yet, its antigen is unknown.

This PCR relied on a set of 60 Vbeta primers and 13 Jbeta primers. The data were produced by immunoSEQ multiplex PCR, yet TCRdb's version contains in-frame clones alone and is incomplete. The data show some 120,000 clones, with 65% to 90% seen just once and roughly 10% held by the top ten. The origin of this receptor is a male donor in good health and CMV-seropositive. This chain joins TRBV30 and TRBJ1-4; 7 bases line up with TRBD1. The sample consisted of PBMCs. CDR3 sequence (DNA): TGTGCCTGGAGGGGGGACAGTGTAAGAGAAAAACTGTTTTTT. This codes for CAWRGDSVREKLFF.